The TCR beta chain under discussion was sequenced for a study of shared clonotypes between healthy human individuals. The V end lost 1 base, the J end lost 8 bases, and 14 bases lay between the germline ends. The CDR3 loop spans 13 amino acids. In germline, CDR1 is GTSNPN, CDR2 SVGIG (reference sequence). This table comes from immunoSEQ multiplex PCR, and its TCRdb copy is limited to in-frame clones, with some not included. The data contain around 300,000 clones, around 90% of them singletons. The sequencing sample was made of memory CD8+ T cells sorted from blood. Sample subset: CD45RO+ cells pooled with CCR7-negative TemRA cells. The clonotype comes from a man between 18 and 29 years old in good health. V is TRBV30 and J is TRBJ1-2; no clear D. The CDR3 region has the DNA TGTGCCTGGAGTGAGGCTGTGGTGGGAGGCTACACCTTC. This gives the protein CAWSEAVVGGYTF.